Listed below are T cell receptor beta chains from one sample, sequenced in a study of CD8+ T cells in alopecia areata. Produced via immunoSEQ multiplex PCR; TCRdb's table is partial and in-frame only. This sample has 150,000 to 250,000 clones; 58% occur once, and the top ten carry 5.5% to 6%. The sequencing used CD4+ T cells sorted from blood, collected at week 24, from a patient treated with tofacitinib. The receptors stem from a human donor with alopecia areata. CDR3s include the opening cysteine and the closing phenylalanine or tryptophan.

TRBJ1-1	TRBV9	CASSVSQGVNTEAFF
TRBJ2-7	TRBV18	CASSPGTASYEQYF
TRBJ1-4	TRBV5-1	CASSLDGDNEKLFF
TRBJ1-2	TRBV29-1	CSVEERRVKRGNFGYGYTF
TRBJ1-1	TRBV5-1	CASSLTGMNTEAFF
TRBJ2-1	TRBV29-1	CSVEDSQGARSYNEQFF
TRBJ2-1	TRBV5-4	CASSDLTEEQFF
TRBJ2-5	TRBV19	CASSITGPPWTQYF
TRBJ1-2	TRBV9	CASSVRTNYGYTF
TRBJ2-3	TRBV29-1	CSVTGTGRPDTQYF
TRBJ1-1	TRBV9	CASSVAMSGSEAFF
TRBJ2-5	TRBV30	CAWSVAVQETQYF
TRBJ1-6	TRBV27	CASREGDSPLHF
TRBJ2-5	TRBV14	CASSQERHGTQYF
TRBJ2-3	TRBV29-1	CSGRTGSTTDTQYF
TRBJ2-1	TRBV7-3	CASSLKSSYANEQFF
TRBJ1-5	TRBV18	CASSLQGGNQPQHF
TRBJ2-7	TRBV15	CATSRDTQYEQYF
TRBJ2-7	TRBV9	CASSPTGTSIYEQYF